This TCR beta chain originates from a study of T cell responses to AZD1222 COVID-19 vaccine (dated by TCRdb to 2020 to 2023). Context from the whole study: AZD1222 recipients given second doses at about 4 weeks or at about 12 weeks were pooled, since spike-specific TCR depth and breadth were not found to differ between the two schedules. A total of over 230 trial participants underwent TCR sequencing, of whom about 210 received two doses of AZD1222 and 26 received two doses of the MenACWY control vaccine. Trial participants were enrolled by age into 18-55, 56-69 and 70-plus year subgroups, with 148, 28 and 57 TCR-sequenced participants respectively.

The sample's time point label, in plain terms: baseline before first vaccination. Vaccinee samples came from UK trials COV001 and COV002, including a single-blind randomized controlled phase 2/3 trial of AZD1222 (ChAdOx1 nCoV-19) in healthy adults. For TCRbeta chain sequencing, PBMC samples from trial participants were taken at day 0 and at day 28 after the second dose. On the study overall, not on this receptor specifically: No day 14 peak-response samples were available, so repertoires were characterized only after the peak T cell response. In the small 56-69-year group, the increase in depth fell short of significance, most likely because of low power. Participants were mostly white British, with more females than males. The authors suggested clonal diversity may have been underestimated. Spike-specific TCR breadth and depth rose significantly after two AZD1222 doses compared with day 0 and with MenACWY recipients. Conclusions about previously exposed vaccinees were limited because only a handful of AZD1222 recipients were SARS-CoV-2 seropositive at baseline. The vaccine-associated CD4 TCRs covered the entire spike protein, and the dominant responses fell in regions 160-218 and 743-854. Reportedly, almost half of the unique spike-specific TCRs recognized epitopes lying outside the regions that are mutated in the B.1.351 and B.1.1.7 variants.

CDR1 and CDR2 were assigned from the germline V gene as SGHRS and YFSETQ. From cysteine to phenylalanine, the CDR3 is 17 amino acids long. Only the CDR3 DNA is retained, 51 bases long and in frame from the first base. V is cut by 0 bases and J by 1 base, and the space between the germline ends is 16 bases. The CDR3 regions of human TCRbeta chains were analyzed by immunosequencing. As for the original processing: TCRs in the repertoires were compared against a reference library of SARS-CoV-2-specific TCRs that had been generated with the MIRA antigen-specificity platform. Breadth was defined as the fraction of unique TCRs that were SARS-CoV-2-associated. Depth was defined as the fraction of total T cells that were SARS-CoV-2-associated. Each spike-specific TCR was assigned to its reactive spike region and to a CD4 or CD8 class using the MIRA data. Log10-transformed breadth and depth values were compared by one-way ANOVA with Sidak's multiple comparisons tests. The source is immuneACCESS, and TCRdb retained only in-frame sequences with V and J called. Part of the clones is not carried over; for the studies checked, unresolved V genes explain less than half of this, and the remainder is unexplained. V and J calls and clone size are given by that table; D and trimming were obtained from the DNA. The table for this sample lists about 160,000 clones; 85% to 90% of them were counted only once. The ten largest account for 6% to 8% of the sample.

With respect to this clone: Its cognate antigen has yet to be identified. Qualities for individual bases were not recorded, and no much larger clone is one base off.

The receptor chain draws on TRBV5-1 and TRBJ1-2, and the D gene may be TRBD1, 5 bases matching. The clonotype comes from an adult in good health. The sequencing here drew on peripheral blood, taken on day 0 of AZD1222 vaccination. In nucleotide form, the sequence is TGCGCCAGCAGCTTGGATGGGGCAGCTGCGTTTAACTATGGCTACACCTTC. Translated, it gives CASSLDGAAAFNYGYTF. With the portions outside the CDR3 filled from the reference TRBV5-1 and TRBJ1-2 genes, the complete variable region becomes KAGVTQTPRYLIKTRGQQVTLSCSPISGHRSVSWYQQTPGQGLQFLFEYFSETQRNKGNFPGRFSGRQFSNSRSEMNVSTLELGDSALYLCASSLDGAAAFNYGYTFGSGTRLTVV.